A single sample gave rise to the 15 T cell receptor beta chains below, sequenced in a study of shared clonotypes between healthy human individuals. This table comes from immunoSEQ multiplex PCR, and its TCRdb copy is limited to in-frame clones, with some not included. Of hundreds of thousands of clones in the sample, roughly 80% were seen once. Sequencing input: PBMCs. The receptors were sampled from a woman in her forties in good health. Some clones in this sample may be carry-over from other donors' samples.

This chain uses TRBV10-3 with TRBJ2-3; 9 bases match TRBD1. Germline V gene lookup returns CDR1 ENHRY and CDR2 SYGVKD. The CDR3 is made up of 14 amino acids. The trim removed 5 bases at V and 4 bases at J, leaving 4 bases unmatched. The CDR3 region is CAISLGQGPDTQYF. CDR3 nucleotides: TGTGCCATCAGTCTGGGACAGGGACCAGATACGCAGTATTTT.

This clone was detected a few times. The V and J genes are TRBV5-6 and TRBJ2-5; maybe TRBD1 (6 bases). The assigned J gene may be wrong: the sequence end matches TRBJ2-7 better. This CDR3 is 13 amino acids long. CDR1 is SGHDT, CDR2 YYEEEE, per germline. CDR3: CASSGHEHYEQYF. In DNA, the CDR3 is TGTGCCAGTTCGGGACACGAACACTACGAGCAGTACTTC.

Concerning this clone: One base separates it from a far larger clone, so it is likely a read error. The chain uses TRBV30 and TRBJ1-2, with unresolved D. In germline, CDR1 is GTSNPN, CDR2 SVGIG (reference sequence). V lost 3 bases, J lost 7 bases, and 15 bases lay in between. There are 13 residues in the CDR3. The CDR3 is CAWRGNGRVGYTF. The CDR3 DNA is TGTGCCTGGAGGGGGAATGGAAGGGTTGGCTACACCTTC.

The rearrangement links TRBV5-1 to TRBJ1-5; 7 bases are a match to TRBD1. Germline values: CDR1 SGHRS, CDR2 YFSETQ. The junction had 3 bases not matched to a gene; V was cut back by 0 bases and J by 0 bases. CDR3 size: 16 residues. This CDR3 reads CASSLEGGYSNQPQHF. The CDR3 DNA reads TGCGCCAGCAGCTTGGAAGGGGGCTATAGCAATCAGCCCCAGCATTTT.

The chain is built from TRBV27 and TRBJ2-7; 9 bases match TRBD2. Germline V gene lookup returns CDR1 MNHEY and CDR2 SMNVEV (reference sequence). J lost 5 bases, V lost 5 bases, and 4 bases had no gene match. There are 13 residues in the CDR3. CDR3 DNA: TGTGCCAGCAGTGCGGGAGGGTCCCACGAGCAGTACTTC. This encodes CASSAGGSHEQYF.

This clone has just one count. This sample includes further DNA sequences coding for the same CDR3. The chain employs TRBV15 and TRBJ2-1; TRBD2 matches at 14 bases. The CDR3 consists of 15 residues. V trimming: 1 base; J trimming: 10 bases; junction bases outside the gene matches: 3. Germline values: CDR1 LNHNV, CDR2 YYDKDF (reference sequence). This CDR3 reads CATSRGLAGGIEQFF. The DNA for the CDR3 is TGTGCCACCAGCAGAGGACTAGCGGGAGGGATCGAGCAGTTCTTC. Filled out from reference TRBV15 and TRBJ2-1, the complete variable domain reads DAMVIQNPRYQVTQFGKPVTLSCSQTLNHNVMYWYQQKSSQAPKLLFHYYDKDFNNEADTPDNFQSRRPNTSFCFLDIRSPGLGDTAMYLCATSRGLAGGIEQFFGPGTRLTVL.

The chain joins TRBV14 to TRBJ1-2, with 11 nucleotides matching TRBD1. Germline CDR1 and CDR2: SGHDN and FVKESK. This CDR3 has 15 residues. Trimming cost V 3 bases and J 3 bases; bases outside gene matches: 3. CDR3 amino acids: CASSHSGQGDYGYTF. Here the CDR3 DNA reads TGTGCCAGCAGCCATTCGGGACAGGGGGACTATGGCTACACCTTC.

The V and J genes are TRBV7-3 and TRBJ1-2; 8 nucleotides line up with TRBD1. Germline CDR1 is SGHTA and CDR2 is FQGTGA. This CDR3 spans 14 amino acids. V gave up 3 bases and J gave up 6 bases; unmatched junction bases: 6. This chain's CDR3 is CASSLTDRENGYTF. CDR3 nucleotide sequence: TGTGCCAGCAGCTTGACGGACAGGGAGAATGGCTACACCTTC.

The V call is TRBV7-3, the J call TRBJ2-1; TRBD1 or TRBD2 may be the D gene (6 bases each). The CDR3 covers 17 residues. V was pared by 1 base and J by 3 bases, with 16 bases between. Germline V gene data show CDR1 as SGHTA and CDR2 as FQGTGA. For the CDR3, the DNA is TGTGCCAGCAGCTTAAGGGGGGCGGCTCGCCGCTACAATGAGCAGTTCTTC. Translation: CASSLRGAARRYNEQFF.

CDR3 region: CASSFSGLGTEAFF. For the CDR3, the DNA is TGTGCCAGCAGCTTCTCTGGTTTGGGCACTGAAGCTTTCTTT. The rearrangement joins TRBV7-2 to TRBJ1-1; D is undetermined. The germline gives CDR1 SGHTA, CDR2 FQGNSA. The ends were cut back, 3 bases at V and 4 bases at J, with 12 bases in the middle. This CDR3 contains 14 residues.

To note about this clone: With a far larger clone one base away, a read error is the likely cause. This chain uses TRBV6-1 with TRBJ1-1; 9 bases line up with TRBD1. The trim removed 5 bases at V and 1 base at J, leaving 2 bases unmatched. Germline V gene data show CDR1 as MNHNS and CDR2 as SASEGT. The length of the CDR3 is 14 residues. As DNA, the CDR3 is TGTGCCAGCAGTCAGACAGGGGGGAACACTGAAGCTTTCTTT. It is translated as CASSQTGGNTEAFF.

Regarding this clone: This likely came from a read error, as a far larger clone is one base away. The rearrangement links TRBV4-2 to TRBJ2-2; D possibly corresponds to TRBD2 (6 bases). V was shortened by 0 bases and J by 6 bases, with 11 bases between the two germline ends. Germline CDR1 is LGHNA and CDR2 is YNFKEQ. The CDR3 runs 15 residues. CDR3 bases: TGTGCCAGCAGCCAAGATCACGGGAGTGCCGGGGAGCTGTTTTTT. It yields the protein CASSQDHGSAGELFF.

This chain joins TRBV7-6 and TRBJ1-4; D gene uncertain. This CDR3 is 17 amino acids long. Between the trimmed V and J ends, which lost 5 bases and 0 bases, there was a span of 16 bases. CDR1 and CDR2 from the germline V gene are SGHVS and FNYEAQ. CDR3 region: CASSRDSQLATNEKLFF. The CDR3 nucleotides read TGTGCCAGCAGCAGGGATTCGCAGCTTGCAACTAATGAAAAACTGTTTTTT. The variable domain in full, with the rest retrieved from reference TRBV7-6 and TRBJ1-4, is GAGVSQSPRYKVTKRGQDVALRCDPISGHVSLYWYRQALGQGPEFLTYFNYEAQQDKSGLPNDRFSAERPEGSISTLTIQRTEQRDSAMYRCASSRDSQLATNEKLFFGSGTQLSVL.

In its sample, this clone was seen a few times. This sequence joins TRBV29-1 and TRBJ2-7, with 7 nucleotides matching TRBD1. This CDR3 comprises 13 residues. Germline CDR1 and CDR2: SQVTM and ANQGSEA. The V gene end was trimmed by 7 bases and the J gene end by 4 bases; junction bases not matched to a gene: 10. In DNA form, the CDR3 reads TGCAGCGCCATATCCGGGACAGCTTACGAGCAGTACTTC. This translates into CSAISGTAYEQYF.

The V gene is TRBV4-1, the J gene TRBJ1-5; D is uncertain. This CDR3 has 17 amino acids. The germline gives CDR1 MGHRA, CDR2 YSYEKL. Trimming shortened V by 0 bases and J by 7 bases, and 19 bases separated the two germline ends. CDR3 in amino acids: CASSQDRTVLGEQPQHF. The CDR3 DNA is TGCGCCAGCAGCCAAGATAGAACAGTCTTAGGAGAGCAGCCCCAGCATTTT.